This is a list of T cell receptor beta chains from one sample in a study of blood T cell repertoires in COVID-19. TCRdb keeps only in-frame clones here, not all; method: immunoSEQ multiplex PCR. The sample comprises 250,000 to 300,000 clones, approximately 91% of which are singletons, and around 12% rests with the top ten. The sample taken for sequencing was peripheral blood. These receptors were taken from a woman aged 55-70 years with acute or convalescent COVID-19. Each CDR3 is given with its conserved first and last residue. Each record gives: V gene, CDR3 protein.

TRBV2	CASSALGASSGGAISGPDTQYF
TRBV24-1	CATRTDRAAWGTATNEKLFF
TRBV9	CASSAHASGGTDTQYF
TRBV19	CASSKWDTGNEQYF
TRBV5-4	CASSSGQGAYTEAFF
TRBV2	CASRPPSGLRGSSYNEQFF
TRBV28	CASSFWDRDTEAFF
TRBV5-1	CASSPGQGQADTQYF
TRBV5-1	CASSLPDTATNEKLFF
TRBV28	CASSLTAGSLGNQPQHF
TRBV14	CASSTGGFSGNTIYF
TRBV19	CASGQTGGSEKLFF
TRBV4-3	CASSQVPRGHSYEQYF
TRBV25-1	CASSEYGRGPGANVLTF
TRBV2	CASSELLNTEAFF
TRBV3-1/TRBV3-2	CASSQDLAGGREQFF
TRBV29-1	CSVEAALADTDTQYF
TRBV7-2	CASSLLPSGGDYGYTF
TRBV7-3	CASSGQVVAGGHEQFF
TRBV19	CASSPSGTAGGRPQHF